A single sample is the source of the 18 T cell receptor beta chains below, sequenced in a study of tumor-infiltrating lymphocytes in oesophageal squamous cell carcinoma. TCRdb reprocessed the PCR reads with MiXCR, giving one entry per CDR3 protein. The table lists about 13,000 distinct CDR3 sequences, approximately 45% of them singletons. Sequencing was performed on blood. The source is a male donor with esophageal squamous cell carcinoma.

Sample share makes this clonotype large (0.1 to 1%). The chain employs TRBV7-6 and TRBJ2-1; the match to TRBD2 covers 7 bases. The end of the DNA is better explained by TRBJ2-7, so the J call may be wrong. Germline V gives CDR1 SGHVS, CDR2 FNYEAQ. The CDR3 extends over 16 amino acids. The CDR3 DNA is TGTGCCAGCAGTTCCACTAGCGAAAGCTCCTACAATGAGCAGTACTTC. Its translation is CASSSTSESSYNEQYF.

This clonotype occurred a few times. The chain employs TRBV20-1 and TRBJ1-4, with 9 positions matching TRBD1. CDR3 size: 13 residues. The V segment lost 7 bases and the J segment 0 bases; nucleotides outside the gene matches: 0. Germline-derived CDR1 and CDR2 are DFQATT and SNEGSKA (reference sequence). In nucleotides, the CDR3 is TGCAGTGGACAGGGGGCAACTAATGAAAAACTGTTTTTT. It specifies CSGQGATNEKLFF.

This chain uses TRBV2 with TRBJ1-2; D ambiguous. Germline loops: CDR1 SNHLY, CDR2 FYNNEI. The CDR3 loop spans 14 amino acids. The V gene lost 1 base and the J gene lost 4 bases, with 10 bases spanning the gap. Written as DNA, the CDR3 is TGTGCCAGCAGTGAAGTTAGCAGGTCCTATGGCTACACCTTC. This encodes CASSEVSRSYGYTF. Based on the CDR3 plus reference TRBV2 and TRBJ1-2, the full variable domain is EPEVTQTPSHQVTQMGQEVILRCVPISNHLYFYWYRQILGQKVEFLVSFYNNEISEKSEIFDDQFSVERPDGSNFTLKIRSTKLEDSAMYFCASSEVSRSYGYTFGSGTRLTVV.

This rearrangement joins TRBV11-3 to TRBJ2-3; possible D gene TRBD1, 5 bases. There are 16 residues in the CDR3. Trimming removed 0 bases from V and 0 bases from J, with 10 bases in between. The germline CDR1 and CDR2 sequences are SGHNT and YENEEA. CDR3 bases: TGTGCCAGCAGCTTAGATGGGGCAGGTAGCACAGATACGCAGTATTTT. This encodes CASSLDGAGSTDTQYF.

Remarks on this clonotype: Being one base from a much bigger clone, this may be a read error. The V and J genes are TRBV11-3 and TRBJ2-3; D possibly corresponds to TRBD1 (8 bases). The end of the DNA is better explained by TRBJ2-1, so the J call may be wrong. The length of the CDR3 is 14 residues. Germline CDR1 and CDR2: SGHNT and YENEEA. The CDR3 loop is CASSFNRGGYEQFF. CDR3 bases: TGTGCCAGCAGCTTCAACAGGGGGGGCTACGAGCAGTTCTTC.

The chain has TRBV27 and TRBJ2-7; 7 bases align to TRBD1. The tail of the sequence fits TRBJ2-5 better, so the J call may be wrong. The germline V gene encodes CDR1 MNHEY and CDR2 SMNVEV (reference sequence). CDR3 length: 13 residues. This chain's CDR3 is CASSADRVGTQYF. The DNA for the CDR3 is TGTGCCAGCAGTGCCGACAGGGTAGGGACCCAGTACTTC.

This clonotype came up a few times. A much larger clonotype is one base distant, so this may be a read error. The chain uses TRBV6-8 and TRBJ2-1, with D perhaps given as TRBD1 or TRBD2 (5 bases each). This CDR3 has 13 amino acids. CDR1 and CDR2 from the germline V gene are MNHGY and SAAAGT. Trimming cost V 5 bases and J 10 bases, with 15 bases left between them. CDR3 in amino acids: CASSGGVVYEQFF. DNA for the CDR3: TGTGCCAGCAGTGGGGGTGTGGTCTACGAGCAGTTCTTC.

This rearrangement joins TRBV28 to TRBJ2-3, with a tentative D call TRBD2 (5 bases). V lost 5 bases, J lost 10 bases, and 19 bases lay in between. The CDR3 totals 14 residues. Germline CDR1 reads MDHEN; CDR2 reads SYDVKM. The CDR3 coding sequence is TGTGCCAGCAGTCCCGGCTTAGCCCGGGGAGCGCAGTATTTT. Amino acid sequence: CASSPGLARGAQYF.

This clonotype was seen once. The rearrangement joins TRBV6-6 to TRBJ2-1; no definite D call. The ends were cut back, 0 bases at V and 0 bases at J, with 12 bases in the middle. The germline gives CDR1 MNHNY, CDR2 SVGAGI (reference sequence). CDR3 length: 17 residues. Here the CDR3 DNA reads TGTGCCAGCAGTTACTCGTCGGGCGGAAGCTCCTACAATGAGCAGTTCTTC. Residues: CASSYSSGGSSYNEQFF.

This clonotype came up many times. At one of its ends the junction is not consistent with the germline gene, which may arise from a read error. The chain employs TRBV7-8 and TRBJ1-6; D remains ambiguous. Germline values: CDR1 SGHVS, CDR2 FQNEAQ. The CDR3 has 12 residues. CDR3 DNA: TGTGCCAGCAGCCTCAGGAATTCACCCCTCCACTTC. Amino acid sequence: CASSLRNSPLHF. The variable domain in full, with the rest retrieved from reference TRBV7-8 and TRBJ1-6, is GAGVSQSPRYKVAKRGQDVALRCDPISGHVSLFWYQQALGQGPEFLTYFQNEAQLDKSGLPSDRFFAERPEGSVSTLKIQRTQQEDSAVYLCASSLRNSPLHFGNGTRLTVT.

This clonotype has a count of ten or more. This rearrangement joins TRBV6-1 to TRBJ2-7, with D perhaps matching TRBD1 or TRBD2 (5 bases each). The V end lost 6 bases, the J end lost 2 bases, and 20 bases lay between the germline ends. The length of the CDR3 is 16 residues. Looked up from germline, CDR1 is MNHNS and CDR2 is SASEGT. The CDR3 coding sequence is TGTGCCAGCAGAAAACGGTCCGGGGACCTTCCCTACGAGCAGTACTTC. Encoded protein: CASRKRSGDLPYEQYF.

In this sample, this clonotype turned up a few times. This sequence may be a read error, since a much larger clone differs from it by one base. V usage is TRBV27 and J usage is TRBJ2-7; TRBD1 might be the D (6 bases). The CDR3 spans 15 residues. Germline assignment: CDR1 MNHEY and CDR2 SMNVEV (reference sequence). With 8 bases removed from V and 7 bases from J, the gap between germline ends came to 24 bases. The chain's CDR3 is CASRLFGQTYNEQYF. Here the CDR3 DNA reads TGTGCCAGCCGACTTTTCGGACAGACGTACAATGAGCAGTACTTC.

This clonotype came up once. The conserved final phenylalanine or tryptophan is absent from the CDR3, which likely points to a read error. The DNA is omitted, as the CDR3 cannot be located on it reliably, and the CDR3 follows TCRdb's listing. The chain joins TRBV7-8 to TRBJ1-1. Germline-derived CDR1 and CDR2 are SGHVS and FQNEAQ. The CDR3 is 17 amino acids long, termini counted. Here the CDR3 reads CASSPGGFGISPSILVM.

For this clonotype: A much larger clone lies a single base off, so this may be a read error. The rearrangement joins TRBV19 to TRBJ2-7; D call uncertain. The CDR3 is 12 residues long. CDR1 and CDR2 from the germline V gene are LNHDA and SQIVND (reference sequence). The V end lost 6 bases, the J end lost 7 bases, and 13 bases lay between the germline ends. CDR3 amino acids: CASRDLVNEQYF. The CDR3 DNA reads TGTGCCAGTAGAGACCTCGTCAATGAGCAGTACTTC.

This chain uses TRBV7-3 with TRBJ2-3; 13 bases match TRBD2. The J call may be faulty, since TRBJ2-5 better matches the DNA end. There are 17 residues in the CDR3. Germline CDR1 and CDR2: SGHTA and FQGTGA. This chain's CDR3 is CASSPNSLAGGSVAQYF. The CDR3 nucleotides are TGTGCCAGCAGCCCCAACTCACTAGCGGGAGGGTCCGTGGCCCAGTACTTC.

The table lists this clonotype with a few counts. This chain connects TRBV5-1 to TRBJ2-5, with D possibly TRBD1 on 6 matching bases. The DNA end favors TRBJ1-2, so the J call may be wrong. The CDR3 is 14 amino acids. CDR1 SGHRS and CDR2 YFSETQ come from the germline V gene. CDR3 region: CASSISTGSGGYTF. Written as DNA, the CDR3 is TGCGCCAGCAGCATCTCAACAGGGTCGGGAGGCTACACCTTC.

The chain employs TRBV7-9 and TRBJ2-5, with TRBD2 matching 8 bases. V shed 5 bases, J shed 5 bases, and the junction held 7 bases outside the gene matches. Germline V gene data show CDR1 as SEHNR and CDR2 as FQNEAQ (reference sequence). The CDR3 totals 14 residues. DNA of the CDR3: TGTGCCAGCAGCGCCCAAGGCGGGGGGGAGACCCAGTACTTC. Protein sequence: CASSAQGGGETQYF.

This clonotype showed up just once. The rearrangement joins TRBV7-2 to TRBJ2-3; D not resolved. CDR3 length: 15 amino acids. The V gene's germline CDR1 is SGHTA and CDR2 FQGNSA. The ends were cut back, 1 base at V and 2 bases at J, with 10 bases in the middle. The CDR3 loop reads CASSLGFAITDTQYF. For the CDR3, the DNA is TGTGCCAGCAGCTTAGGGTTTGCTATCACAGATACGCAGTATTTT.